This entry concerns a single T cell receptor beta chain. Its target is not known. It was with 60 Vbeta and 13 Jbeta primers that the PCR ran. The assay was immunoSEQ multiplex PCR, and TCRdb's table has in-frame clones only and misses some. The profile shows tens of thousands of clones, just under 85% of them singletons. This sample is part of a study of cytomegalovirus exposure and HLA in healthy donors. Study in general: There were some 120 million unique TCR beta sequences, drawn from some 180 million T cells, in an earlier analysis. Findings and limits, study-wide: Per published reports, the classifier diagnosed cytomegalovirus status with high specificity and sensitivity.

The CDR3 is 14 residues long. J lost 7 bases, V lost 3 bases, and 6 bases had no gene match. Germline V CDR1 and CDR2: LNHDA, SQIVND (reference sequence). This receptor was obtained from a man over 45 in good health and CMV-seronegative. Sequencing used PBMCs. This chain connects TRBV19 to TRBJ1-5; 7 nucleotides match TRBD1. For the CDR3, the DNA is TGTGCCAGTAGTATGGGCAGGGGGGACCAGCCCCAGCATTTT. Translated, it gives CASSMGRGDQPQHF.